These 21 T cell receptor beta chains originate from one sample sequenced in a study of shared clonotypes between healthy human individuals. Libraries were prepared by immunoSEQ multiplex PCR; TCRdb keeps only in-frame clonotypes and omits some of them. The sample consists of 600,000 or so clones, about 98% of them appearing once. Naive-designated CD8 cells lacked CD45RO, were positively enriched for CCR7, and omitted terminally differentiated effector memory CD45RA+ cells. The sequenced material came from naive CD8+ T cells sorted from blood. Every receptor here comes from a man under 40 in good health.

The gene calls are TRBV7-9 and TRBJ2-5; a possible D gene is TRBD2 (5 bases). V lost 3 bases to trimming and J lost 5 bases, with 22 bases between them. The CDR3 is 17 amino acids. CDR1 SEHNR and CDR2 FQNEAQ come from the germline V gene (reference sequence). The CDR3 is CASSLGPSGIGKETQYF. The CDR3 DNA reads as TGTGCCAGCAGCTTGGGCCCTTCCGGGATCGGAAAGGAGACCCAGTACTTC.

The chain joins TRBV10-2 to TRBJ2-7; 7 nucleotides line up with TRBD2. V was pared by 8 bases and J by 6 bases, with 1 base of the junction left unmatched. CDR1 is WSHSY and CDR2 is SAAADI in the germline V gene. CDR3 length equals 10 residues. CDR3 coding DNA: TGCGCCAGCGGGGGGGGCGAGCAGTACTTC. It codes for CASGGGEQYF.

Remarks on this clone: Different DNA sequences within this sample yield the same CDR3. The CDR3 bases are TGTGCCAGCAGTTTGGGGGGTTCCTACGAGCAGTACTTC. Its translation is CASSLGGSYEQYF. J is TRBJ2-7 and V is TRBV27; a possible D gene is TRBD2 (6 bases). Germline values: CDR1 MNHEY, CDR2 SMNVEV (reference sequence). The CDR3 is 13 residues long. Trimming cost V 3 bases and J 1 base, with 7 bases left between them.

Here the CDR3 DNA reads TGTGCCAGCAGCCGCACTAGCGGGGGAGGGGATGAGCAGTTCTTC. The encoded protein is CASSRTSGGGDEQFF. The V and J genes are TRBV13 and TRBJ2-1, with 11 bases fitting TRBD2. There are 15 residues in the CDR3. V gave up 5 bases and J gave up 8 bases; unmatched junction bases: 8. The germline V gene encodes CDR1 PRHDT and CDR2 FYEKMQ (reference sequence). The full variable domain, with the rest looked up from reference TRBV13 and TRBJ2-1, is AAGVIQSPRHLIKEKRETATLKCYPIPRHDTVYWYQQGPGQDPQFLISFYEKMQSDKGSIPDRFSAQQFSDYHSELNMSSLELGDSALYFCASSRTSGGGDEQFFGPGTRLTVL.

The rearrangement links TRBV29-1 to TRBJ1-1; no clear D gene. The CDR3 extends over 11 amino acids. Trimming took 4 bases from V and 8 from J, leaving 11 bases between them. The germline gives CDR1 SQVTM, CDR2 ANQGSEA. CDR3 sequence: CSVGQLREAFF. The CDR3 bases are TGCAGCGTTGGTCAGCTACGCGAAGCTTTCTTT.

With respect to this clone: Within the sample, other DNA sequences also encode this same CDR3. The chain carries TRBV29-1 and TRBJ2-7; 10 bases match TRBD2. The V gene end was trimmed by 4 bases and the J gene end by 2 bases; junction bases not matched to a gene: 2. The CDR3 contains 13 residues. Germline loops: CDR1 SQVTM, CDR2 ANQGSEA. CDR3 protein: CSVGTSGAYEQYF. CDR3 DNA: TGCAGCGTTGGGACTAGCGGAGCCTACGAGCAGTACTTC.

J is TRBJ1-5 and V is TRBV4-2; D call uncertain. Per germline, CDR1 LGHNA and CDR2 YNFKEQ. The length of the CDR3 is 14 residues. V lost 0 bases to trimming and J lost 6 bases, with 9 bases between them. The CDR3 region is CASSQETVSQPQHF. CDR3 coding DNA: TGTGCCAGCAGCCAAGAAACGGTCAGTCAGCCCCAGCATTTT.

CDR3 bases: TGTGCCAGCAGTGGATCCCTAGGAGAGCAGTACTTC. Its protein is CASSGSLGEQYF. This chain connects TRBV25-1 to TRBJ2-7; D is uncertain. The germline V and J ends were trimmed by 4 bases and 7 bases, with 11 bases remaining between them. This CDR3 contains 12 residues. The germline CDR1 and CDR2 sequences are MGHDK and SYGVNS.

The chain is built from TRBV19 and TRBJ1-1; D is unclear. The germline gives CDR1 LNHDA, CDR2 SQIVND (reference sequence). CDR3 length: 12 amino acids. Trimming pared 3 bases from V and 7 bases from J, leaving 9 bases between. CDR3 DNA: TGTGCCAGTAGTATTTCCGGGATTGAAGCTTTCTTT. It is translated as CASSISGIEAFF.

V is TRBV29-1 and J is TRBJ2-2; the D is unclear. CDR1 is SQVTM and CDR2 is ANQGSEA in the germline V gene. The CDR3 length is 13 residues. Trimming left V 6 bases short and J 3 bases short, with 11 bases between. The CDR3 DNA sequence: TGCAGCGTCGGCCCTCTACACACCGGGGAGCTGTTTTTT. Its protein is CSVGPLHTGELFF.

V usage is TRBV7-2 and J usage is TRBJ1-2, with 7 bases fitting TRBD1. Germline lookup yields CDR1 SGHTA and CDR2 FQGNSA. With 1 base clipped from V and 5 bases from J, the junction kept 7 bases outside the gene matches. The CDR3 is 15 amino acids. The CDR3 protein is CASSLEDRSEYGYTF. For the CDR3, the DNA is TGTGCCAGCAGCTTAGAGGACAGGTCTGAATATGGCTACACCTTC.

This clone was observed a single time. The rearrangement joins TRBV5-5 to TRBJ1-2; D remains unclear. Trimming cost V 3 bases and J 2 bases, with 17 bases left between them. The CDR3 covers 16 residues. CDR1 SGHKS and CDR2 YYEKEE come from the germline V gene (reference sequence). CDR3 bases: TGTGCCAGCAGCTCGATGATCGGGAGCGGCAACTATGGCTACACCTTC. Translated, it gives CASSSMIGSGNYGYTF.

J is TRBJ2-3 and V is TRBV4-3, with D possibly TRBD1 on 5 matching bases. The CDR3 is made up of 15 amino acids. The ends were cut back, 4 bases at V and 0 bases at J, with 11 bases in the middle. CDR1 and CDR2 (germline): LGHNA, YSLEER. The CDR3 region has the DNA TGCGCCAGCAGCCCCTCATGGGGCAGCACAGATACGCAGTATTTT. It codes for CASSPSWGSTDTQYF.

The rearrangement links TRBV27 to TRBJ2-7; the D gene could be TRBD1 or TRBD2 (6 bases each). The CDR3 has 15 residues. Between the trimmed V and J ends, which lost 1 base and 4 bases, there was a span of 14 bases. Germline CDR1 and CDR2: MNHEY and SMNVEV (reference sequence). Here the CDR3 reads CASSLWSGAGYEQYF. As DNA, the CDR3 is TGTGCCAGCAGTTTATGGTCAGGGGCGGGATACGAGCAGTACTTC.

This chain joins TRBV7-6 and TRBJ2-3; unclear D gene. Germline CDR1 SGHVS, CDR2 FNYEAQ. The CDR3 contains 16 residues. The V gene lost 2 bases and the J gene lost 0 bases, with 12 bases spanning the gap. CDR3 loop: CASSLKRAESTDTQYF. CDR3 nucleotide sequence: TGTGCCAGCAGCTTAAAAAGGGCGGAGAGCACAGATACGCAGTATTTT. The whole variable domain, remainder taken from reference TRBV7-6 and TRBJ2-3, is GAGVSQSPRYKVTKRGQDVALRCDPISGHVSLYWYRQALGQGPEFLTYFNYEAQQDKSGLPNDRFSAERPEGSISTLTIQRTEQRDSAMYRCASSLKRAESTDTQYFGPGTRLTVL.

The V and J genes are TRBV10-1 and TRBJ2-3; D perhaps matches TRBD2 (5 bases). V was clipped by 4 bases and J by 5 bases, with 10 bases between them. This CDR3 spans 13 amino acids. Germline CDR1 and CDR2: WNHNN and SYGVQD (reference sequence). CDR3: CASSAAGGDTQYF. CDR3 DNA sequence: TGCGCCAGCAGTGCGGCGGGTGGAGATACGCAGTATTTT.

Comments on this clone: This specimen includes other DNA sequences encoding the same CDR3. The J gene is TRBJ2-7, the V gene TRBV6-1; no reliable D call. The CDR3 runs to 12 residues. The germline CDR1 and CDR2 sequences are MNHNS and SASEGT. With 3 bases removed from V and 3 bases from J, the gap between germline ends came to 6 bases. Here the CDR3 reads CASSEWGYEQYF. Written as DNA, the CDR3 is TGTGCCAGCAGTGAGTGGGGCTACGAGCAGTACTTC.

This chain joins TRBV30 and TRBJ2-7, with D perhaps matching TRBD2 (5 bases). The CDR3 totals 13 residues. Trimming pared 3 bases from V and 3 bases from J, leaving 12 bases between. CDR1 is GTSNPN, CDR2 SVGIG, per germline (reference sequence). CDR3 amino acids: CAWSPLGSYEQYF. CDR3 coding DNA: TGTGCCTGGAGCCCCCTTGGGAGCTACGAGCAGTACTTC.

This clone was recorded only once. The chain employs TRBV29-1 and TRBJ2-1; 8 positions agree with TRBD1. CDR1 SQVTM and CDR2 ANQGSEA come from the germline V gene. The J segment lost 4 bases and the V segment lost 3 bases, leaving 11 bases of the junction unmatched. The CDR3 runs to 16 residues. The CDR3 DNA sequence: TGCAGCGTTGACGGGGGAAGGACAGGGACGTACAATGAGCAGTTCTTC. Translated, it gives CSVDGGRTGTYNEQFF.

The rearrangement joins TRBV13 to TRBJ2-7; 7 nucleotides agree with TRBD2. This CDR3 has 14 amino acids. V dropped 0 bases and J dropped 7; count of bases not matched to a gene: 6. Germline CDR1 and CDR2: PRHDT and FYEKMQ (reference sequence). CDR3 bases: TGTGCCAGCAGCTTAGGAGCGGGACCGAAAGAGCAGTACTTC. Translated: CASSLGAGPKEQYF.

The J gene is TRBJ2-7, the V gene TRBV5-8; 8 nucleotides match TRBD2. Trimming at V came to 1 base and at J to 5 bases, leaving 5 bases not matched to a gene. The CDR3 loop spans 14 amino acids. Germline V gene lookup returns CDR1 SGHTS and CDR2 YDEGEE. CDR3 amino acids: CASSLTGTRNEQYF. For the CDR3, the DNA is TGTGCCAGCAGCTTGACCGGGACTAGGAACGAGCAGTACTTC.